A selection of T cell receptor beta chains follows, all from one sample in a study of shared clonotypes between healthy human individuals. Sequenced by immunoSEQ multiplex PCR; TCRdb stores in-frame clones only, minus some. The data show roughly 2.4 million clones, approximately 96% seen once. Sequenced input: naive CD4+ T cells sorted from blood. The source of these receptors is a man between 18 and 29 years old in good health. Each CDR3 is given with its conserved first and last residue. A D gene is named only where the DNA matches it firmly. Clone size is not always given. Where it is, it says once, few, many or a class for expanded clones.

D	size	V	J	CDR3	DNA
TRBD1	-	TRBV6-6	TRBJ1-6	CAGGTGNSYNSPLHF	TGTGCCGGTGGGACAGGAAACTCCTATAATTCACCCCTCCACTTT
-	-	TRBV5-1	TRBJ1-1	CASTRTPGDTEAFF	TGCGCCAGCACCCGGACTCCTGGAGACACTGAAGCTTTCTTT
-	-	TRBV6-6	TRBJ1-5	CASSGNSNQPQHF	TGTGCCAGCAGCGGAAATAGCAATCAGCCCCAGCATTTT
-	once	TRBV2	TRBJ2-4	CASSAWIAKNIQYF	TGTGCCAGCAGTGCGTGGATAGCCAAAAACATTCAGTACTTC
-	-	TRBV29-1	TRBJ2-4	CSIHTKNIQYF	TGCAGCATTCATACTAAGAACATTCAGTACTTC
-	-	TRBV21-1	TRBJ1-2	CASSKAPRTGGDSGGYTF	TGTGCCAGCAGCAAAGCTCCAAGGACAGGGGGCGATAGCGGTGGCTACACCTTC
TRBD1	-	TRBV30	TRBJ1-6	CAWNRQGDSPLHF	TGTGCCTGGAATAGACAGGGAGATTCACCCCTCCACTTT
-	-	TRBV30	TRBJ1-6	CAWSVGYSPLHF	TGTGCCTGGAGCGTTGGGTATTCACCCCTCCACTTT
-	-	TRBV5-1	TRBJ2-1	CASSGGGSYNEQFF	TGCGCCAGCAGCGGAGGGGGCTCCTACAATGAGCAGTTCTTC
-	-	TRBV5-1	TRBJ1-2	CASSFDSYYGYTF	TGCGCCAGCAGCTTCGACAGTTACTATGGCTACACCTTC
-	-	TRBV2	TRBJ2-3	CASSVTGTPSTDTQYF	TGTGCCAGCAGTGTTACCGGGACACCTAGCACAGATACGCAGTATTTT
-	-	TRBV13	TRBJ1-2	CASSLGGGATNYGYTF	TGTGCCAGCAGCTTAGGCGGGGGGGCGACGAACTATGGCTACACCTTC
-	-	TRBV7-8	TRBJ2-7	CASSFNRASYEQYF	TGTGCCAGCAGCTTTAACAGGGCCTCCTACGAGCAGTACTTC
-	-	TRBV5-6	TRBJ2-5	CASSLAPETQYF	TGTGCCAGCAGCTTGGCCCCAGAGACCCAGTACTTC
-	-	TRBV5-1	TRBJ1-6	CASSMPGDNSPLHF	TGCGCCAGCAGCATGCCGGGGGATAATTCACCCCTCCACTTT
TRBD1	-	TRBV19	TRBJ2-7	CASSGTVTAYEQYF	TGTGCCAGTAGTGGGACAGTTACTGCCTACGAGCAGTACTTC
-	-	TRBV29-1	TRBJ1-2	CSVEGVIVGGYTF	TGCAGCGTTGAGGGTGTCATTGTAGGAGGCTACACCTTC
-	few	TRBV10-1	TRBJ1-1	CASSEGGNTEAFF	TGCGCCAGCAGTGAAGGTGGGAACACTGAAGCTTTCTTT
TRBD1	-	TRBV9	TRBJ1-5	CASGTGTGNQPQHF	TGTGCCAGCGGTACCGGGACAGGAAATCAGCCCCAGCATTTT
TRBD1	-	TRBV5-4	TRBJ2-7	CASSPARQGTFFYEQYF	TGTGCCAGCAGCCCAGCCCGACAGGGGACCTTTTTCTACGAGCAGTACTTC
-	-	TRBV4-1	TRBJ1-1	CASSQYSGGGKNTEAFF	TGCGCCAGCAGCCAGTACTCGGGCGGGGGAAAGAACACTGAAGCTTTCTTT
-	-	TRBV5-1	TRBJ2-7	CASSIPGSYEQYF	TGCGCCAGCAGCATTCCCGGTTCCTACGAGCAGTACTTC
TRBD2	-	TRBV11-2	TRBJ2-1	CASSQSGGVYNEQFF	TGTGCCAGCAGCCAAAGCGGGGGGGTCTACAATGAGCAGTTCTTC
-	-	TRBV5-1	TRBJ1-4	CASSLGNSLNEKLFF	TGCGCCAGCAGCTTGGGGAACAGTCTCAATGAAAAACTGTTTTTT
-	-	TRBV6-1	TRBJ2-2	CASSEITGSGELFF	TGTGCCAGCAGTGAAATAACAGGCTCCGGGGAGCTGTTTTTT
-	-	TRBV18	TRBJ2-2	CASSLSPFTGELFF	TGTGCCAGCTCACTCTCCCCTTTCACCGGGGAGCTGTTTTTT
TRBD2	-	TRBV4-2	TRBJ2-3	CASSSRSAGGLTDTQYF	TGTGCCAGCAGCTCAAGGTCTGCGGGGGGGCTTACAGATACGCAGTATTTT
-	-	TRBV5-7	TRBJ2-1	CASSPGGRLGEQFF	TGTGCCAGCAGCCCTGGAGGGCGGTTAGGTGAGCAGTTCTTC
-	-	TRBV4-1	TRBJ2-4	CASSQLLMGSGNIQYF	TGCGCCAGCAGCCAGCTCCTTATGGGGTCTGGAAACATTCAGTACTTC
TRBD1	-	TRBV18	TRBJ2-2	CASSPGQGPYTGELFF	TGTGCCAGCTCACCGGGACAGGGGCCTTACACCGGGGAGCTGTTTTTT
-	-	TRBV11-2	TRBJ1-1	CASSLSPADTEAFF	TGTGCCAGCAGCTTATCCCCCGCGGACACTGAAGCTTTCTTT
-	-	TRBV5-6	TRBJ2-5	CASSLTGTPGETQYF	TGTGCCAGCAGCTTGACCGGGACACCTGGGGAGACCCAGTACTTC
-	-	TRBV7-2	TRBJ1-6	CASSLDEGLPNSPLHF	TGTGCCAGCAGCTTAGATGAGGGCCTTCCTAATTCACCCCTCCACTTT
-	-	TRBV7-2	TRBJ2-3	CASSLASKGHSDTQYF	TGTGCCAGCAGCTTAGCATCGAAGGGACATTCAGATACGCAGTATTTT
-	once	TRBV5-1	TRBJ1-1	CASSLISNTEAFF	TGCGCCAGCAGCTTGATTTCTAACACTGAAGCTTTCTTT
-	-	TRBV28	TRBJ2-2	CASSLLLGNTGELFF	TGTGCCAGCAGTTTACTGCTGGGGAACACCGGGGAGCTGTTTTTT
TRBD1	-	TRBV5-6	TRBJ1-2	CASSSNPGQGDGYTF	TGTGCCAGCAGCTCCAATCCGGGACAGGGGGACGGCTACACCTTC
TRBD2	-	TRBV6-5	TRBJ2-2	CASNSGGNTGELFF	TGTGCCAGCAATAGCGGGGGGAACACCGGGGAGCTGTTTTTT
TRBD1	-	TRBV4-3	TRBJ2-7	CASSQDLGDSLFTYEQYF	TGCGCCAGCAGCCAAGATCTGGGGGACAGCCTTTTTACCTACGAGCAGTACTTC
TRBD1	-	TRBV10-2	TRBJ2-7	CASRYDRGPYEQYF	TGCGCCAGCAGATACGACAGGGGGCCCTACGAGCAGTACTTC
-	-	TRBV29-1	TRBJ1-1	CSVVTGMNTEAFF	TGCAGCGTTGTTACAGGAATGAACACTGAAGCTTTCTTT
-	-	TRBV7-8	TRBJ2-2	CASSEDGNTGELFF	TGTGCCAGCAGTGAAGACGGGAACACCGGGGAGCTGTTTTTT
TRBD2	-	TRBV2	TRBJ2-7	CASSEKGLAHYEQYF	TGTGCCAGCAGTGAAAAGGGACTAGCGCACTACGAGCAGTACTTC
TRBD2	-	TRBV6-4	TRBJ2-1	CASSEGLAGFKQFF	TGTGCCAGCAGTGAGGGACTAGCGGGATTCAAGCAGTTCTTC
TRBD2	once	TRBV7-2	TRBJ2-7	CASSFRPGLAGAYEQYF	TGTGCCAGCAGCTTTCGCCCCGGACTAGCTGGCGCCTACGAGCAGTACTTC
-	once	TRBV2	TRBJ1-5	CASSDLSSNQPQHF	TGTGCCAGCAGTGATCTCTCTTCCAATCAGCCCCAGCATTTT
TRBD1	-	TRBV19	TRBJ2-7	CASSIPDRGKYEQYF	TGTGCCAGTAGTATACCGGACAGGGGGAAGTACGAGCAGTACTTC
TRBD2	-	TRBV5-6	TRBJ2-2	CASSVEVAGYTGELFF	TGTGCCAGCAGCGTGGAAGTAGCGGGGTACACCGGGGAGCTGTTTTTT
-	-	TRBV5-8	TRBJ2-5	CASSPMVFQQETQYF	TGTGCCAGCAGCCCGATGGTGTTCCAGCAAGAGACCCAGTACTTC
-	-	TRBV7-2	TRBJ2-5	CASSSGGRQETQYF	TGTGCCAGCAGCTCCGGTGGAAGACAAGAGACCCAGTACTTC
TRBD1	few	TRBV7-9	TRBJ1-6	CASSPQGANSPLHF	TGTGCCAGCAGCCCGCAGGGGGCTAATTCACCCCTCCACTTT
TRBD2	-	TRBV4-1	TRBJ2-5	CASSPGLAGGGKGQETQYF	TGCGCCAGCAGCCCCGGACTAGCGGGGGGTGGAAAGGGACAAGAGACCCAGTACTTC